What follows are 23 T cell receptor beta chains derived from one specimen sequenced in a study of monozygotic twins with inflammatory bowel disease. TCRdb reprocessed the 5' RACE reads; each CDR3 protein has one entry and no DNA is given. The table for this sample gives 150,000 or so distinct CDR3 sequences. The specimen sequenced was blood. These receptors all come from a human donor with ulcerative colitis or Crohn's disease, or a healthy co-twin of an affected twin (not recorded which).

The rearrangement links TRBV15 to TRBJ2-2. Germline CDR1 reads LNHNV; CDR2 reads YYDKDF (reference sequence). The CDR3 spans 14 residues. The CDR3 region is CATSRYANTGELFF.

The chain uses TRBV7-9 and TRBJ1-2. Germline assignment: CDR1 SEHNR and CDR2 FQNEAQ (reference sequence). This CDR3 contains 14 residues. The CDR3 protein is CASSLSTTNYGYTF.

The CDR3 loop reads CAWSVVFQEAFF. The V call is TRBV30, the J call TRBJ1-1. CDR1 and CDR2 from the germline V gene are GTSNPN and SVGIG (reference sequence). This CDR3 is 12 amino acids long.

The J gene is TRBJ2-7, the V gene TRBV13; TCRdb selects TRBD1, and the lack of DNA leaves this call unchecked. This CDR3 region has 13 residues. Germline CDR1 reads PRHDT; CDR2 reads FYEKMQ (reference sequence). The CDR3 loop is CASSERGPYEQYF.

V and J are TRBV4-2 and TRBJ1-1; TCRdb calls TRBD1, which cannot be checked without DNA. CDR1 and CDR2 from the germline V gene are LGHNA and YNFKEQ. CDR3 length: 13 residues. The CDR3 region is CASTSRGGTEAFF.

The chain uses TRBV7-6 and TRBJ1-4. The V gene's germline CDR1 is SGHVS and CDR2 FNYEAQ. CDR3 size: 15 residues. This chain's CDR3 is CASRRGPATNEKLFF.

The chain is built from TRBV11-2 and TRBJ2-5; the D call from TCRdb, TRBD2, cannot be confirmed without DNA. Germline assignment: CDR1 SGHAT and CDR2 FQNNGV. The CDR3 length is 17 residues. The CDR3 sequence is CASSISLISGGLETQYF.

The chain links TRBV28 to TRBJ1-2. This CDR3 comprises 15 residues. Looked up from germline, CDR1 is MDHEN and CDR2 is SYDVKM. Here the CDR3 reads CASSLSSGRNYGYTF.

CDR3 region: CASSPRDRARETQYF. The rearrangement joins TRBV6-1 to TRBJ2-5; TCRdb's D call, TRBD1, is unchecked because there is no DNA. Germline V gives CDR1 MNHNS, CDR2 SASEGT. There are 15 residues in the CDR3.

The gene calls are TRBV7-3 and TRBJ2-2. CDR1 is SGHTA and CDR2 is FQGTGA in the germline V gene. The CDR3 is made up of 12 amino acids. The CDR3 sequence: CASSPKAGELFF.

The gene calls are TRBV11-2 and TRBJ2-5. Germline V gene sequence: CDR1 SGHAT, CDR2 FQNNGV. The CDR3 runs to 12 residues. The CDR3 spells CASSARQETQYF.

The rearrangement uses TRBV5-4 and TRBJ2-7; the D call from TCRdb, TRBD1, cannot be confirmed without DNA. The CDR3 loop spans 15 amino acids. Germline V gene data show CDR1 as SGHNT and CDR2 as YYREEE (reference sequence). The CDR3 reads CASSLRPGVGAEQYF. The complete variable domain, with remaining parts taken from reference TRBV5-4 and TRBJ2-7, reads ETGVTQSPTHLIKTRGQQVTLRCSSQSGHNTVSWYQQALGQGPQFIFQYYREEENGRGNFPPRFSGLQFPNYSSELNVNALELDDSALYLCASSLRPGVGAEQYFGPGTRLTVT.

The genes are TRBV7-3 and TRBJ2-2; checking the TCRdb D call of TRBD2 is not possible without DNA. The CDR3 is 16 residues long. Per germline, CDR1 SGHTA and CDR2 FQGTGA. CDR3 residues: CASSLPTSGSRRELFF.

The V and J genes are TRBV5-1 and TRBJ2-1; TCRdb names TRBD2, which stays unverified in the absence of DNA. CDR1 is SGHRS and CDR2 is YFSETQ in the germline V gene. The CDR3 length is 14 residues. This CDR3 reads CASNLAGGYNEQFF.

The rearrangement joins TRBV6-1 to TRBJ2-5. Per germline, CDR1 MNHNS and CDR2 SASEGT. The CDR3 totals 13 residues. The chain's CDR3 is CASSEQERETQYF.

V and J are TRBV15 and TRBJ2-1; checking the TCRdb D call of TRBD2 is not possible without DNA. Per germline, CDR1 LNHNV and CDR2 YYDKDF (reference sequence). The CDR3 is 16 amino acids. CDR3 region: CATSREKLVAGAEQFF.

The gene calls are TRBV20-1 and TRBJ1-4; TCRdb designates TRBD1, a call that cannot be tested without DNA. Germline V gene lookup returns CDR1 DFQATT and CDR2 SNEGSKA (reference sequence). This CDR3 has 14 residues. CDR3 sequence: CSARGPGVDEKLFF.

V and J are TRBV7-9 and TRBJ2-5; TCRdb names TRBD2, which stays unverified in the absence of DNA. The CDR3 consists of 16 residues. Germline-derived CDR1 and CDR2 are SEHNR and FQNEAQ (reference sequence). The CDR3 reads CASSSKPGTRKETQYF.

The V gene is TRBV20-1, the J gene TRBJ2-7; TCRdb indicates TRBD2, and absent DNA this call remains unverified. Germline CDR1 is DFQATT and CDR2 is SNEGSKA (reference sequence). The CDR3 is 13 residues long. The CDR3 sequence is CSARPSGAYEQYF.

J is TRBJ2-5 and V is TRBV12-3 or TRBV12-4; the TCRdb call, TRBD2, lacks DNA for checking. The CDR3 covers 16 residues. The CDR3 loop is CASTPSPDSGQETQYF.

The J gene is TRBJ1-1, the V gene TRBV20-1. The length of the CDR3 is 12 residues. CDR1 is DFQATT, CDR2 SNEGSKA, per germline (reference sequence). CDR3 loop: CSARGLNTEAFF.

This chain connects TRBV4-1 to TRBJ2-1; without DNA, the TCRdb call of TRBD1 cannot be checked. The CDR3 is made up of 13 amino acids. Germline V gives CDR1 MGHRA, CDR2 YSYEKL. The CDR3 loop is CASSSGHYNEQFF.

The V call is TRBV5-5, the J call TRBJ1-6; the TRBD1 assignment by TCRdb is unverifiable without DNA. The CDR3 is 15 amino acids. Germline V gene data show CDR1 as SGHKS and CDR2 as YYEKEE (reference sequence). Here the CDR3 reads CASSIGTEGNSPLHF.